Listed below are T cell receptor beta chains from one sample, sequenced in a study of CD8+ T cells in alopecia areata. Data came from immunoSEQ multiplex PCR; TCRdb stores just in-frame clones and leaves some out. This sample has approximately 42,000 clones, with roughly 65% found just once. Here the sequenced sample was CD8+ T cells sorted from blood, taken at week 4, from a patient treated with tofacitinib. Receptors were obtained from a human donor with alopecia areata. Both conserved end residues are part of each CDR3. The D gene is left open where the match is weak. Clone size is shown for a subset of rows, as once, few, many or a class of expanded clone.

TRBJ2-3 TRBD2 TRBV30 once TGTGCCTGGAGCCTTAGCGGGGGACCAACAGATACGCAGTATTTT CAWSLSGGPTDTQYF
TRBJ2-1 NA TRBV2 few TGTGCCAGCTCTGCTCTCTCCTACAATGAGCAGTTCTTC CASSALSYNEQFF
TRBJ2-7 NA TRBV30 NA TGTGCCTCGGAGGTTAGGGGGTACGAGCAGTACTTC CASEVRGYEQYF
TRBJ2-7 TRBD2 TRBV30 NA TGTGCCTGGGGGTTCGGACTAGGCTACGAGCAGTACTTC CAWGFGLGYEQYF
TRBJ2-3 NA TRBV6-6 NA TGTGCCAGCAGTTCTACCGGTCTTCCAGACGATACGCAGTATTTT CASSSTGLPDDTQYF
TRBJ2-7 TRBD2 TRBV7-9 NA TGTGCCAGCAGCTCGCCCTCCGGGACTAGCGGGGGATACGAGCAGTACTTC CASSSPSGTSGGYEQYF
TRBJ1-2 NA TRBV4-3 NA TGCGCCAGCAGCTCAACCCAGGGCGAAGGCTATGGCTACACCTTC CASSSTQGEGYGYTF
TRBJ1-5 NA TRBV19 many TGTGCCAGTAGTATAGGGGGTCAGCCCCAGCATTTT CASSIGGQPQHF
TRBJ2-1 TRBD2 TRBV29-1 few TGCAGCGTTGTTGGACTAGCGGGGGTCAATGAGCAGTTCTTC CSVVGLAGVNEQFF
TRBJ2-7 TRBD2 TRBV30 NA TGTGCCTGGAGAGCGGGGGCCACCTACGAGCAGTACTTC CAWRAGATYEQYF
TRBJ2-1 NA TRBV30 NA TGTGCCTGGAGTGTAGGGGGGGGCGAGCAGTTCTTC CAWSVGGGEQFF
TRBJ2-3 NA TRBV25-1 NA TGTGCCAGCAGTGAATACGGGGACAATACGCAGTATTTT CASSEYGDNTQYF
TRBJ2-1 NA TRBV30 once TGTGCCTGGAGCCTAGTCTACAATGAGCAGTTCTTC CAWSLVYNEQFF
TRBJ1-2 TRBD1 TRBV27 NA TGTGCCAGCAGTTCGACAGGGTTATTGCCTAACTATGGCTACACCTTC CASSSTGLLPNYGYTF
TRBJ2-1 NA TRBV29-1 NA TGCAGCGGAAGAAGACCGGGCCCCAGCGGATACAATGAGCAGTTCTTC CSGRRPGPSGYNEQFF
TRBJ2-2 NA TRBV4-3 NA TGCGCCAGCAGCCAAGATAGGGACGCCGGGGAGCTGTTTTTT CASSQDRDAGELFF
TRBJ2-1 TRBD1 TRBV30 NA TGTGCCTGGAGTGTAGGGCGGGACAGGGTAAATGAGCAGTTCTTC CAWSVGRDRVNEQFF
TRBJ1-1 NA TRBV30 NA TGTGCCTGGAGTGTGGGCAGGGACACTGAAGCTTTCTTT CAWSVGRDTEAFF
TRBJ2-6 NA TRBV7-9 few TGTGCCAGCAGCGGGATGCCCTCTGGGGCCAACGTCCTGACTTTC CASSGMPSGANVLTF
TRBJ1-6 NA TRBV6-5 NA TGTGCCAGCAGTTACAACCAGGATTTCTTAAATTCACCCCTCCACTTT CASSYNQDFLNSPLHF
TRBJ1-2 NA TRBV9 large TGTGCCAGCAGCCCTAGTCTGGGAGAAAATGGCTACACCTTC CASSPSLGENGYTF
TRBJ1-2 NA TRBV29-1 NA TGCAGCGTTGGTTTCGGACGTGAGGGCTACACCTTC CSVGFGREGYTF
TRBJ1-2 TRBD1 TRBV19 NA TGTGCCAGTAGTATAAGGACAGGGAGTGACTACACCTTC CASSIRTGSDYTF
TRBJ1-2 NA TRBV12-5 NA TGTGCTAGTGGCGGACAGGGCTACACCTTC CASGGQGYTF
TRBJ2-7 NA TRBV11-2 NA TGTGCCAGCAGCCCCTCGGCGTACGAGCAGTACTTC CASSPSAYEQYF
TRBJ2-5 NA TRBV10-3 few TGTGCCATCAGGGGTCAAGAAAAAGAGACCCAGTACTTC CAIRGQEKETQYF
TRBJ1-6 NA TRBV10-3 NA TGTGCCATCGGTGGGGGGTCCAATTCACCCCTCCACTTT CAIGGGSNSPLHF
TRBJ1-2 NA TRBV29-1 NA TGCAGCGTTGAGGGGTCGGAGGGAATATATGGCTACACCTTC CSVEGSEGIYGYTF